This passage covers 13 T cell receptor beta chains from one sample sequenced in a study of shared clonotypes between healthy human individuals. Only in-frame clones appear in the TCRdb table, and some are missing; sequencing was by immunoSEQ multiplex PCR. The table lists about 2.4 million clones, roughly 93% of them singletons. The sample comprised naive CD4+ T cells from PBMCs. The subset here: CD45RA+ positively selected. These receptors were taken from a man aged 18 to 29 in good health. Some clones in this sample may be carry-over from other donors' samples.

The rearrangement joins TRBV28 to TRBJ1-1; the D gene is possibly TRBD1 (5 bases). The CDR3 is 14 residues long. The V gene lost 6 bases and the J gene lost 3 bases, with 14 bases spanning the gap. Germline CDR1 MDHEN, CDR2 SYDVKM. CDR3 sequence (DNA): TGTGCCAGCAGACTCAGGGTTTTGCACACTGAAGCTTTCTTT. Translating gives CASRLRVLHTEAFF.

This rearrangement joins TRBV6-5 to TRBJ2-2; D not certain. The CDR3 length is 14 residues. Trimming removed 6 bases from V and 3 bases from J, with 11 bases in between. The germline V gene has CDR1 MNHEY and CDR2 SVGAGI. The CDR3 sequence is CASRSDWDTGELFF. The CDR3 coding sequence is TGTGCCAGCAGGTCCGACTGGGACACCGGGGAGCTGTTTTTT.

This clone was found once. The chain recombines TRBV30 with TRBJ1-2; D is perhaps TRBD1 (6 bases). This CDR3 region has 14 residues. Trimming removed 4 bases from V and 1 base from J, with 13 bases in between. Germline V gene data show CDR1 as GTSNPN and CDR2 as SVGIG (reference sequence). The CDR3 nucleotides are TGTGCCTGGACCCTCAGGGGCGGTAACTATGGCTACACCTTC. Translated, it gives CAWTLRGGNYGYTF.

The rearrangement joins TRBV4-1 to TRBJ2-7; TRBD2 is a possible D gene (7 bases). The germline V gene has CDR1 MGHRA and CDR2 YSYEKL. The CDR3 is 13 residues long. V lost 6 bases to trimming and J lost 2 bases, with 11 bases between them. CDR3 amino acids: CASSRGATYEQYF. CDR3 sequence (DNA): TGCGCCAGCAGTCGGGGGGCTACCTACGAGCAGTACTTC.

As to this clone: Other nucleotide sequences in the sample specify the same CDR3. The chain uses TRBV28 and TRBJ1-1; D uncertain. Germline V gene sequence: CDR1 MDHEN, CDR2 SYDVKM. With 3 bases removed from V and 2 bases from J, the gap between germline ends came to 10 bases. This CDR3 has 14 amino acids. Written as DNA, the CDR3 is TGTGCCAGCAGTTTCCCCGGGAGCAACACTGAAGCTTTCTTT. Its protein is CASSFPGSNTEAFF.

The chain has TRBV27 and TRBJ1-1, with D perhaps matching TRBD1 (5 bases). The CDR3 loop spans 14 amino acids. V lost 5 bases and J 0 bases, leaving 10 bases between the germline ends. CDR1 is MNHEY, CDR2 SMNVEV, per germline (reference sequence). For the CDR3, the DNA is TGTGCCAGCAGTATCAACAGGTTGAACACTGAAGCTTTCTTT. The encoded protein is CASSINRLNTEAFF.

The sample holds one count of this clone. The rearrangement joins TRBV5-5 to TRBJ2-1; D not certain. Germline CDR1 reads SGHKS; CDR2 reads YYEKEE (reference sequence). Trimming pared 1 base from V and 6 bases from J, leaving 17 bases between. The CDR3 runs to 16 residues. CDR3: CASSLYLGSIANEQFF. The CDR3 DNA follows: TGTGCCAGCAGCTTGTATTTAGGGTCCATCGCCAATGAGCAGTTCTTC.

The chain carries TRBV6-4 and TRBJ2-2; D gene ambiguous. Trimming shortened V by 6 bases and J by 0 bases, and 11 bases separated the two germline ends. The CDR3 sequence is 15 residues long. CDR1 is MRHNA and CDR2 is SNTAGT in the germline V gene. The CDR3 is CASSPFGPNTGELFF. CDR3 nucleotides: TGTGCCAGCAGCCCCTTCGGGCCGAACACCGGGGAGCTGTTTTTT.

In the case of this clone: The sample carries other DNA sequences with the same CDR3. The genes are TRBV7-9 and TRBJ2-3; D not certain. Germline loops: CDR1 SEHNR, CDR2 FQNEAQ (reference sequence). This CDR3 has 13 amino acids. V was trimmed by 5 bases and J by 0 bases, leaving 6 bases between them. CDR3 in amino acids: CASSRPSTDTQYF. Written as DNA, the CDR3 is TGTGCCAGCAGCCGCCCAAGCACAGATACGCAGTATTTT.

V gene TRBV18 combines with J gene TRBJ2-1; the match to TRBD2 covers 10 bases. Germline V gives CDR1 KGHSH, CDR2 LQKENI. V trimming: 6 bases; J trimming: 9 bases; junction bases outside the gene matches: 11. The CDR3 contains 15 residues. The CDR3, as DNA: TGTGCCAGCTCCCCGCCTAGCGGGAGAAACGGTGAGCAGTTCTTC. Residues: CASSPPSGRNGEQFF.

This chain joins TRBV5-1 and TRBJ1-1; D remains unclear. The V end lost 1 base, the J end lost 0 bases, and 7 bases lay between the germline ends. Germline assignment: CDR1 SGHRS and CDR2 YFSETQ. The CDR3 runs to 14 residues. The CDR3 DNA reads TGCGCCAGCAGCTTGCTACATATGAACACTGAAGCTTTCTTT. Translating it yields CASSLLHMNTEAFF.

The rearrangement links TRBV28 to TRBJ1-5; D might be TRBD1 (5 bases). Germline CDR1 is MDHEN and CDR2 is SYDVKM. Deletions cut 6 bases from V and 4 bases from J, with 13 bases between. There are 14 residues in the CDR3. Written as DNA, the CDR3 is TGTGCCAGCAGACCTCAGGGACCGAATCAGCCCCAGCATTTT. Protein: CASRPQGPNQPQHF.

The chain combines TRBV5-1 with TRBJ2-7, with 7 nucleotides matching TRBD1. The CDR3 is made up of 16 amino acids. From germline, CDR1 is SGHRS and CDR2 YFSETQ. V shed 1 base and J 2 bases; nucleotides not matched to a gene: 9. CDR3 loop: CASSLPLQGPTYEQYF. The CDR3 region has the DNA TGCGCCAGCAGCTTGCCCCTACAGGGGCCCACCTACGAGCAGTACTTC.